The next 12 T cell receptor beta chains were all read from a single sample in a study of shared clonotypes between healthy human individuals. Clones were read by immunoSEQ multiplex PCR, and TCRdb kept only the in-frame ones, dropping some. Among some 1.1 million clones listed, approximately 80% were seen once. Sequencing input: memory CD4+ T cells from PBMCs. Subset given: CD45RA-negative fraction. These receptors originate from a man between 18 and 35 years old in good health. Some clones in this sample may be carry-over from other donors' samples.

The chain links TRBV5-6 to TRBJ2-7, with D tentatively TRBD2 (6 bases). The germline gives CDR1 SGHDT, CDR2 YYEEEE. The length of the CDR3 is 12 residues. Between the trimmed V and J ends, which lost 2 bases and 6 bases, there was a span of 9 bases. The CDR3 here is CASSLKAGEQYF. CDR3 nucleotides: TGTGCCAGCAGCTTAAAAGCGGGCGAGCAGTACTTC.

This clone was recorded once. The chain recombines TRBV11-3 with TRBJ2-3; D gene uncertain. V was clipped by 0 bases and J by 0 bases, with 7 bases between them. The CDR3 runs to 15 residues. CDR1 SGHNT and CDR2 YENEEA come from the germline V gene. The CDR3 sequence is CASSLDPWSTDTQYF. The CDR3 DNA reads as TGTGCCAGCAGCTTAGACCCGTGGAGCACAGATACGCAGTATTTT.

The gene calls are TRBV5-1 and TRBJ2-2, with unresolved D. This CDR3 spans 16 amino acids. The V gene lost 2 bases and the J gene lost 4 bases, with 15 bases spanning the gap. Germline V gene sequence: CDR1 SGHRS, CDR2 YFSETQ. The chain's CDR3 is CASSFGQASGTGELFF. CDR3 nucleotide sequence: TGCGCCAGCAGCTTTGGGCAGGCCTCGGGCACCGGGGAGCTGTTTTTT.

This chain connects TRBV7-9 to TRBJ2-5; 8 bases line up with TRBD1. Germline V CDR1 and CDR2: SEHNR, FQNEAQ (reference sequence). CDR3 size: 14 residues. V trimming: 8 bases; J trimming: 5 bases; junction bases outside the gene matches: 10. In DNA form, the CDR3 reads TGTGCCAGCTGCCCTCAGGGGGCGCGGGAGACCCAGTACTTC. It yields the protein CASCPQGARETQYF. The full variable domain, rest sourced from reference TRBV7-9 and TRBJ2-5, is DTGVSQNPRHKITKRGQNVTFRCDPISEHNRLYWYRQTLGQGPEFLTYFQNEAQLEKSRLLSDRFSAERPKGSFSTLEIQRTEQGDSAMYLCASCPQGARETQYFGPGTRLLVL.

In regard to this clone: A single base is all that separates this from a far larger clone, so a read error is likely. CDR3 DNA sequence: TGTGCCAGCAGCTTGCTGAACACCGGGGAGCTGTTTTTT. The encoded protein is CASSLLNTGELFF. J is TRBJ2-2 and V is TRBV5-6, with D hard to call. V lost 1 base to trimming and J lost 1 base, with 2 bases between them. Per germline, CDR1 SGHDT and CDR2 YYEEEE. The CDR3 has 13 residues.

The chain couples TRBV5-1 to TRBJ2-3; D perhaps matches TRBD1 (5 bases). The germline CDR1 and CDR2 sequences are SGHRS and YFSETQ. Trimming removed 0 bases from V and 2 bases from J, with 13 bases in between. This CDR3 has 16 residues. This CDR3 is CASSLAWQGLTDTQYF. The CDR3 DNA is TGCGCCAGCAGCTTGGCCTGGCAGGGCCTCACAGATACGCAGTATTTT.

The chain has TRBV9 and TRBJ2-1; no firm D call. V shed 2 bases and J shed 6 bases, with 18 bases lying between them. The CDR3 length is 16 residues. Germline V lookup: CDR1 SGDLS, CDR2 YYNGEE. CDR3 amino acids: CASSVAPSQGTNEQFF. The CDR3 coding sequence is TGTGCCAGCAGCGTTGCCCCCAGCCAAGGTACCAATGAGCAGTTCTTC.

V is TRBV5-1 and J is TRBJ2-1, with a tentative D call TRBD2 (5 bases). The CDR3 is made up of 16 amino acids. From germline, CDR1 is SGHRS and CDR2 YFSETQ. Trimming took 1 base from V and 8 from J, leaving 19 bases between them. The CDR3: CASSLPLAGAVDEQFF. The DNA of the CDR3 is TGCGCCAGCAGCTTGCCCCTGGCGGGTGCGGTCGATGAGCAGTTCTTC.

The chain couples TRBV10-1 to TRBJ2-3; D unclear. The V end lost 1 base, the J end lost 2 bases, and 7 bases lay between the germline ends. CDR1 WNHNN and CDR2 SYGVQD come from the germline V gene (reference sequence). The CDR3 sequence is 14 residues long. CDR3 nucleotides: TGCGCCAGCAGTGAGTTAGGGAACACAGATACGCAGTATTTT. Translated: CASSELGNTDTQYF.

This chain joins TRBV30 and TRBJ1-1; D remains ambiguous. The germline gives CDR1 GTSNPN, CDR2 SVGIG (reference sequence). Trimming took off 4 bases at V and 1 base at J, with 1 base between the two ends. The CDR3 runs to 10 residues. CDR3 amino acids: CAWTNTEAFF. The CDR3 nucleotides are TGTGCCTGGACGAACACTGAAGCTTTCTTT.

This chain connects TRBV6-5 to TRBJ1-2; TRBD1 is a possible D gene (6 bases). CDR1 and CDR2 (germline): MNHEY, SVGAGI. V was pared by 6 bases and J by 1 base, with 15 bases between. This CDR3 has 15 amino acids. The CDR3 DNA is TGTGCCAGCAGCAGCGCCAAGGACAGTAACTATGGCTACACCTTC. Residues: CASSSAKDSNYGYTF.

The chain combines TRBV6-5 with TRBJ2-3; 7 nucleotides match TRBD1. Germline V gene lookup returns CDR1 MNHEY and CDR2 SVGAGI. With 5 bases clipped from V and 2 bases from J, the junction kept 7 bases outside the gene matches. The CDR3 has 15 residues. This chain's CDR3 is CASSATGANTDTQYF. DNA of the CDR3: TGTGCCAGCAGTGCTACAGGGGCGAACACAGATACGCAGTATTTT.